A single sample is the source of the 27 T cell receptor beta chains below, sequenced in a study of T cells in localized non-small cell lung cancer. Using immunoSEQ multiplex PCR, the repertoire was profiled, and TCRdb retains in-frame clones only, with some absent. The table shows tens of thousands of clones, with about four fifths occurring only once. The sample here was peripheral blood, taken before any cancer treatment. These receptors were collected from a male donor aged 60 or older with stage III squamous cell lung carcinoma.

This chain links TRBV6-5 with TRBJ2-1; tentative D call: TRBD2 (6 bases). Deletions cut 0 bases from V and 7 bases from J, with 16 bases between. Germline CDR1 reads MNHEY; CDR2 reads SVGAGI. The CDR3 extends over 16 amino acids. The CDR3 nucleotides read TGTGCCAGCAGTTACTCGACGGGGGTTCCACAGAATGAGCAGTTCTTC. It translates to CASSYSTGVPQNEQFF.

CDR3 sequence reads: CASSMSRTSGATYEQYF. Written as DNA, the CDR3 is TGCGCCAGCAGCATGAGCAGGACTAGCGGGGCTACCTACGAGCAGTACTTC. The rearrangement uses TRBV4-1 and TRBJ2-7; TRBD2 agrees at 12 bases. CDR1 and CDR2 (germline): MGHRA, YSYEKL. The CDR3 totals 17 residues. V shed 5 bases, J shed 2 bases, and the junction held 10 bases outside the gene matches.

The gene calls are TRBV5-1 and TRBJ2-1; 12 nucleotides line up with TRBD2. Germline V lookup: CDR1 SGHRS, CDR2 YFSETQ. V gave up 0 bases and J gave up 10 bases; unmatched junction bases: 8. This CDR3 has 16 amino acids. CDR3: CASSLGTSGAPREQFF. CDR3 bases: TGCGCCAGCAGCTTGGGGACTAGCGGGGCCCCTAGGGAGCAGTTCTTC.

The chain has TRBV9 and TRBJ2-7; the D is unclear. The CDR3 is 14 amino acids. Trimming cost V 0 bases and J 6 bases, with 13 bases left between them. Germline assignment: CDR1 SGDLS and CDR2 YYNGEE. The CDR3 loop reads CASSVVEFATEQYF. In DNA form, the CDR3 reads TGTGCCAGCAGCGTAGTAGAGTTTGCGACCGAGCAGTACTTC.

The gene calls are TRBV18 and TRBJ2-5; possible D gene TRBD1, 6 bases. CDR1 is KGHSH and CDR2 is LQKENI in the germline V gene. Trimming cost V 4 bases and J 1 base, with 7 bases left between them. The CDR3 has 13 residues. CDR3 DNA sequence: TGTGCCAGCTCACGGACAGTCCAAGAGACCCAGTACTTC. Amino acid sequence: CASSRTVQETQYF.

The V call is TRBV5-4, the J call TRBJ1-1; D ambiguous. The CDR3 loop spans 13 amino acids. V lost 1 base to trimming and J lost 5 bases, with 9 bases between them. The V gene's germline CDR1 is SGHNT and CDR2 YYREEE (reference sequence). As DNA, the CDR3 is TGTGCCAGCAGCTTGAACCCTGGGACTGAAGCTTTCTTT. It specifies CASSLNPGTEAFF.

The V gene is TRBV2, the J gene TRBJ2-4; D may correspond to TRBD1 or TRBD2 (5 bases each). Per germline, CDR1 SNHLY and CDR2 FYNNEI. The germline V and J ends were trimmed by 8 bases and 2 bases, with 13 bases remaining between them. The CDR3 has 14 amino acids. CDR3 nucleotide sequence: TGTGCCAGCTCGCCGGGGCTTTCCAAAAACATTCAGTACTTC. Translation: CASSPGLSKNIQYF.

This clone was seen only once. The genes are TRBV27 and TRBJ2-3; TRBD1 matches 8 bases. The CDR3 is 16 residues long. V lost 4 bases and J lost 4; bases outside the gene matches: 10. From germline, CDR1 is MNHEY and CDR2 SMNVEV (reference sequence). In nucleotides, the CDR3 is TGTGCCAGCAGTTCCTGGACAGGGCAAGGCGCAGATACGCAGTATTTT. It yields the protein CASSSWTGQGADTQYF.

The gene calls are TRBV2 and TRBJ1-3; TRBD1 agrees at 9 bases. CDR3 size: 14 residues. Germline V gives CDR1 SNHLY, CDR2 FYNNEI. V shed 8 bases and J 5 bases; nucleotides not matched to a gene: 7. The CDR3 region has the DNA TGTGCCAGCCATGAGGACAGGGGAAGAAACACCATATATTTT. It specifies CASHEDRGRNTIYF.

The chain couples TRBV20-1 to TRBJ1-4; D is perhaps TRBD1 (6 bases). Germline lookup yields CDR1 DFQATT and CDR2 SNEGSKA (reference sequence). The length of the CDR3 is 11 residues. V dropped 0 bases and J dropped 16 bases, with 12 bases sitting between them. CDR3 in DNA: TGCAGTGCTAGAGATAACAGGGTGGAGTTTTTT. Translating it yields CSARDNRVEFF.

The CDR3: CASSLAQDYGYTF. The CDR3, as DNA: TGTGCCAGCAGCTTAGCGCAGGACTATGGCTACACCTTC. The genes are TRBV7-6 and TRBJ1-2; D remains ambiguous. The CDR3 totals 13 residues. Per the germline V gene, CDR1 is SGHVS and CDR2 is FNYEAQ. With 0 bases removed from V and 3 bases from J, the gap between germline ends came to 5 bases. The full variable domain, in which reference TRBV7-6 and TRBJ1-2 provide the parts outside the CDR3, is GAGVSQSPRYKVTKRGQDVALRCDPISGHVSLYWYRQALGQGPEFLTYFNYEAQQDKSGLPNDRFSAERPEGSISTLTIQRTEQRDSAMYRCASSLAQDYGYTFGSGTRLTVV.

The rearrangement joins TRBV4-1 to TRBJ2-7; 7 nucleotides align to TRBD1. The ends lost 5 bases at V and 0 bases at J; junction bases unmatched: 7. Germline-derived CDR1 and CDR2 are MGHRA and YSYEKL. This CDR3 is 15 amino acids long. This CDR3 reads CASSVTGTDSYEQYF. CDR3 bases: TGCGCCAGCAGCGTTACCGGGACAGACTCCTACGAGCAGTACTTC.

The V and J genes are TRBV13 and TRBJ2-7; a weak D match, TRBD1 (6 bases). CDR3 length equals 13 residues. The V and J ends lost 5 bases and 9 bases respectively, with 17 bases between them. CDR1 and CDR2 from the germline V gene are PRHDT and FYEKMQ (reference sequence). The CDR3 DNA reads as TGTGCCAGCAGCCCAACCGACAGGCACGGGCAGTACTTC. It yields the protein CASSPTDRHGQYF.

The chain employs TRBV19 and TRBJ1-4; 8 nucleotides agree with TRBD1. Germline V lookup: CDR1 LNHDA, CDR2 SQIVND (reference sequence). V gave up 5 bases and J gave up 0 bases; unmatched junction bases: 11. The CDR3 covers 18 residues. CDR3 DNA sequence: TGTGCCAGTAGTCGATCGGGGACAGGATCAGCAACTAATGAAAAACTGTTTTTT. It specifies CASSRSGTGSATNEKLFF.

This clone was counted a single time. Distinct nucleotide sequences in the sample also encode this CDR3. Here the CDR3 reads CASSQLSNNEQFF. In nucleotides, the CDR3 is TGTGCCAGCAGCCAACTGAGTAACAATGAGCAGTTCTTC. V usage is TRBV14 and J usage is TRBJ2-1, with D unclear. CDR1 SGHDN and CDR2 FVKESK come from the germline V gene. The CDR3 runs 13 residues. Trimming removed 2 bases from V and 5 bases from J, with 7 bases in between.

Only a few counts were recorded for this clone. The rearrangement joins TRBV30 to TRBJ1-2, with 7 positions matching TRBD1. V lost 0 bases to trimming and J lost 5 bases; unmatched junction nucleotides: 6. The CDR3 is 14 residues long. Germline loops: CDR1 GTSNPN, CDR2 SVGIG (reference sequence). CDR3 loop: CAWSVNDRVYGYTF. CDR3 DNA: TGTGCCTGGAGTGTTAATGACAGGGTTTATGGCTACACCTTC.

J is TRBJ1-1 and V is TRBV7-9; possibly TRBD1 for D (6 bases). The germline CDR1 and CDR2 sequences are SEHNR and FQNEAQ (reference sequence). This CDR3 region has 13 residues. The V gene lost 4 bases and the J gene lost 8 bases, with 14 bases spanning the gap. Here the CDR3 reads CASSSGDGTEAFF. The DNA for the CDR3 is TGTGCCAGCAGCTCAGGGGACGGAACCGAAGCTTTCTTT.

This clone has only a few counts. The genes are TRBV7-7 and TRBJ2-3, with 7 bases that match TRBD2. The germline V gene encodes CDR1 SSHAT and CDR2 FNYEAQ (reference sequence). The CDR3 is made up of 13 amino acids. V lost 3 bases, J lost 5 bases, and 2 bases stayed unmatched. This chain's CDR3 is CASSLGLKDTQYF. CDR3 in DNA: TGTGCCAGCAGCTTGGGACTAAAAGATACGCAGTATTTT.

The chain carries TRBV10-1 and TRBJ2-7; 9 nucleotides line up with TRBD1. The trim removed 2 bases at V and 3 bases at J, leaving 2 bases unmatched. The CDR3 extends over 14 amino acids. Germline lookup yields CDR1 WNHNN and CDR2 SYGVQD (reference sequence). CDR3 coding DNA: TGCGCCAGCAGTGAGCAGACAGGGGGCTACGAGCAGTACTTC. Translation gives CASSEQTGGYEQYF.

The CDR3: CASSDQTGGAYGYTF. DNA for the CDR3: TGTGCCAGCAGCGACCAGACAGGGGGCGCTTATGGCTACACCTTC. The gene calls are TRBV7-2 and TRBJ1-2; TRBD1 matches 10 bases. The V gene's germline CDR1 is SGHTA and CDR2 FQGNSA. With V trimmed by 5 bases and J by 5 bases, 8 bases remained unmatched. The CDR3 contains 15 residues.

This clone was observed a single time. V usage is TRBV18 and J usage is TRBJ2-2; unclear D gene. The CDR3 is 15 residues long. Germline CDR1 KGHSH, CDR2 LQKENI. Trimming removed 3 bases at V and 5 bases at J, with 13 bases between. The CDR3 loop is CASSPLQSITGELFF. The CDR3 DNA sequence: TGTGCCAGCTCACCTCTACAGAGTATAACCGGGGAGCTGTTTTTT.

The J gene is TRBJ2-6, the V gene TRBV19; the match to TRBD2 covers 7 bases. The CDR3 covers 16 residues. V trimming: 11 bases; J trimming: 0 bases; junction bases outside the gene matches: 10. CDR1 and CDR2 (germline): LNHDA, SQIVND (reference sequence). DNA for the CDR3: TGTGCCTGGGAGGGGACGTATCACTCTGGGGCCAACGTCCTGACTTTC. Translation gives CAWEGTYHSGANVLTF.

This chain joins TRBV7-2 and TRBJ1-4; tentatively, D is TRBD1 (5 bases). Germline-derived CDR1 and CDR2 are SGHTA and FQGNSA. V lost 1 base and J 7 bases, leaving 7 bases between the germline ends. CDR3 size: 13 residues. CDR3 coding DNA: TGTGCCAGCAGCTTAGTAGGGGCTGAAAAACTGTTTTTT. This gives the protein CASSLVGAEKLFF.

The chain links TRBV5-4 to TRBJ1-6; D unresolved. The CDR3 is 13 residues long. Trimming pared 4 bases from V and 10 bases from J, leaving 12 bases between. CDR1 SGHNT and CDR2 YYREEE come from the germline V gene (reference sequence). CDR3 in DNA: TGTGCCAGCAGCCTGGACCGCCACTCACCCCTCCACTTT. As protein: CASSLDRHSPLHF.

This chain uses TRBV7-7 with TRBJ2-1; D might be TRBD1 (6 bases). V was clipped by 5 bases and J by 4 bases, with 15 bases between them. Germline loops: CDR1 SSHAT, CDR2 FNYEAQ (reference sequence). The CDR3 loop spans 15 amino acids. CDR3 DNA: TGTGCCAGCAGCCCATCAGGGGTTCTTTACAATGAGCAGTTCTTC. This sequence encodes CASSPSGVLYNEQFF.

The chain employs TRBV6-1 and TRBJ1-3, with D maybe TRBD1 (5 bases). V was pared by 4 bases and J by 0 bases, with 13 bases between. This CDR3 contains 16 residues. Per the germline V gene, CDR1 is MNHNS and CDR2 is SASEGT. The CDR3 sequence is CASSGDDRLSGNTIYF. In nucleotides, the CDR3 is TGTGCCAGCAGTGGGGACGACCGGCTCTCTGGAAACACCATATATTTT.

The chain employs TRBV4-1 and TRBJ1-4; TRBD1 matches 9 bases. CDR3 length: 15 residues. The V and J ends lost 3 bases and 7 bases, in that order; junction bases with no gene match: 6. Germline CDR1 MGHRA, CDR2 YSYEKL. CDR3 sequence reads: CASSQGQGGFEKLFF. The CDR3 DNA sequence: TGCGCCAGCAGCCAGGGACAGGGTGGATTTGAAAAACTGTTTTTT.